Given below is one T cell receptor beta chain in context. Antigen unknown. CDR3 length equals 15 residues. The junction had 7 bases not matched to a gene; V was cut back by 0 bases and J by 5 bases. CDR1 is SGHRS and CDR2 is YFSETQ in the germline V gene. This entry belongs to a study of shared clonotypes between healthy human individuals. Deep-level settings were used for running the assay. Genomic DNA per cell subset filled all wells of several immunoSEQ plates. Profiled with immunoSEQ multiplex PCR; TCRdb holds only in-frame clones, not every one. The repertoire has more than 550,000 clones, about 92% of them found once; the top ten carry 34%. Regarding the study as a whole: The four-donor shared clonotypes exceeded non-shared clonotypes in generation probability, with non-shared ones scoring lower.

Together with CD45RO+ cells, CCR7-negative CD45RA+ TemRA cells were included in CD8 memory. The chain links TRBV5-1 to TRBJ1-1; TRBD1 agrees at 7 bases. The sample was memory CD8+ T cells from PBMCs. The subset: CD45RO+ cells pooled with CCR7-negative TemRA cells. The TCR originated in a man between 18 and 35 years old in good health. Some clones in this sample may be carry-over from other donors' samples. The CDR3 sequence is CASSLEFQGGTEAFF. The CDR3 bases are TGCGCCAGCAGCTTGGAGTTCCAGGGGGGAACTGAAGCTTTCTTT.